The clone carrying this TCR beta chain was counted only a few times. The antigen remains undetermined. CDR3 size: 14 residues. The germline gives CDR1 MDHEN, CDR2 SYDVKM. The V gene end was trimmed by 4 bases and the J gene end by 4 bases; junction bases not matched to a gene: 3. This entry comes from a study of CD8 T cells in ankylosing spondylitis. Study-level findings and limits: In ankylosing spondylitis patients, matched synovial fluid reportedly showed significant enrichment of disease-linked clones.

TCRdb reprocessed the 5' RACE reads with MiXCR, giving one entry per CDR3 protein. Among some 120,000 distinct CDR3 sequences listed, around 15% were seen once. The rearrangement uses TRBV28 and TRBJ2-7, with 11 bases fitting TRBD1. The sequenced sample was blood, either unsorted or a sorted T cell fraction (not recorded which). The clonotype originates from a female donor with ankylosing spondylitis or in good health (not recorded which). CDR3 in amino acids: CASSWTGGFYEQYF. CDR3 coding DNA: TGTGCCAGCAGTTGGACAGGGGGCTTTTACGAGCAGTACTTC.